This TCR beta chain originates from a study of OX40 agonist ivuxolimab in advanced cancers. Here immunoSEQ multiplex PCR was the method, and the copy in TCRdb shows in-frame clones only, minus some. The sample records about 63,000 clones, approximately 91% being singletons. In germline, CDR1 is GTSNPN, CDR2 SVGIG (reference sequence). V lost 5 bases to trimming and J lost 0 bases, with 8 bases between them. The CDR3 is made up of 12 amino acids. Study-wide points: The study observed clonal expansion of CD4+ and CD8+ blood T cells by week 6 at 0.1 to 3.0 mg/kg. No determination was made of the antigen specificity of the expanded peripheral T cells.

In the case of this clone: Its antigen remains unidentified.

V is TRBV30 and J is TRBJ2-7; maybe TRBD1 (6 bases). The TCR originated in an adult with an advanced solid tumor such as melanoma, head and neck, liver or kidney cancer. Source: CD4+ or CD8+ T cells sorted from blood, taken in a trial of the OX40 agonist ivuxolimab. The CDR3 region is CAWGGFSYEQYF. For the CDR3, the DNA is TGTGCCTGGGGGGGCTTCTCCTACGAGCAGTACTTC.